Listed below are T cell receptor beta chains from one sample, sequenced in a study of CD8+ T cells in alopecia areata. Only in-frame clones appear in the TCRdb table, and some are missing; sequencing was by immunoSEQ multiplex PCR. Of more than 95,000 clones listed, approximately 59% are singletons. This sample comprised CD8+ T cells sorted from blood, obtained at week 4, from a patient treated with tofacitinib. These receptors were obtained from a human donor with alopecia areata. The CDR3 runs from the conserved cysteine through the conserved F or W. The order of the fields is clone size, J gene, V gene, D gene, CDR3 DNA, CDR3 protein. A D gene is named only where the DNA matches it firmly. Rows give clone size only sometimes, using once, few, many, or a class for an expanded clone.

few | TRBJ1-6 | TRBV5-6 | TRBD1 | TGTGCCAGCAGCTTCGGGACAGGGAACTCACCCCTCCACTTT | CASSFGTGNSPLHF
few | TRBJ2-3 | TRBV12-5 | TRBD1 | TGTGCTAGTGGTTTTACCTTGGGACAGGGGGCGGCTACGCAGTATTTT | CASGFTLGQGAATQYF
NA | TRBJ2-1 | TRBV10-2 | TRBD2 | TGCGCCAGCAGTGAACTAGCGGGGGAATACAATGAGCAGTTCTTC | CASSELAGEYNEQFF
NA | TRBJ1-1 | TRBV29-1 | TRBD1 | TGCAGCGTTTGGACAGGGGTGAACACTGAAGCTTTCTTT | CSVWTGVNTEAFF
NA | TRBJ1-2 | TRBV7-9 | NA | TGTGCCAGCAGCACCCCCTATCCCCGGGAGGACTATGGCTACACCTTC | CASSTPYPREDYGYTF
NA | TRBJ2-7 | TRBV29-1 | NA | TGCAGCGTTGGGGGTTCCTACGAGCAGTACTTC | CSVGGSYEQYF
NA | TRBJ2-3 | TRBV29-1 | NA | TGCAGCGCTGGAGAGGCCGTCTTAGATACGCAGTATTTT | CSAGEAVLDTQYF
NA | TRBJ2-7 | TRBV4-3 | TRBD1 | TGCGCCAGCAGCCCCGATGAGACAGGGTTCGAGCAGTACTTC | CASSPDETGFEQYF
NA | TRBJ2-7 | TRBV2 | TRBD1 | TGTGCCAGCAGTGAAGCGCCGACAGGGGGTGGCTACGAGCAGTACTTC | CASSEAPTGGGYEQYF
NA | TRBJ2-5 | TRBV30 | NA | TGTGCCTGCCCTTTGCCAGGGTTAGAGACCCAGTACTTC | CACPLPGLETQYF
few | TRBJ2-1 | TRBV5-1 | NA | TGCGCCAGCAGCCCCGAATGGGTAACCTACAATGAGCAGTTCTTC | CASSPEWVTYNEQFF
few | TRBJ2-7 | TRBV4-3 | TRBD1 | TGCGCCAGCAGCCCCGGGACAGGGGATGAATCCTACGAGCAGTACTTC | CASSPGTGDESYEQYF
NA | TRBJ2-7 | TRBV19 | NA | TGTGCCAGTAGTATTTCCTCAGGGGGGTTCGAGCAGTACTTC | CASSISSGGFEQYF
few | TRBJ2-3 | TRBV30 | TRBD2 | TGTGCCTGTACCACTAGCGCTGTGATCCCAGATACGCAGTATTTT | CACTTSAVIPDTQYF
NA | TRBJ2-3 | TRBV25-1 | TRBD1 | TGTGCCAGCAGGACAGGGGGCACAGATACGCAGTATTTT | CASRTGGTDTQYF
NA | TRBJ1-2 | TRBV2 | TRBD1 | TGTGCCAGCAAGGGACAGGGGGTTCAGTGGGATGGCTACACCTTC | CASKGQGVQWDGYTF
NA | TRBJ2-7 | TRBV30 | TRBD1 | TGTGCCTGGAGTGAGGGGGCCGGCTCCTACGAGCAGTACTTC | CAWSEGAGSYEQYF
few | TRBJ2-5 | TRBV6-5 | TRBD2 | TGTGCCAGCAGTTTAGCGGGGGGGATCCAAGAGACCCAGTACTTC | CASSLAGGIQETQYF
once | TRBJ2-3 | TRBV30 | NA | TGTGCCTGGAGCCTCATTAGCACAGATACGCAGTATTTT | CAWSLISTDTQYF
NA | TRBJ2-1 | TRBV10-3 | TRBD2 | TGTGCCATCAGTTCACGGGCAGCGGGGGCCTCCAATGAGCAGTTCTTC | CAISSRAAGASNEQFF
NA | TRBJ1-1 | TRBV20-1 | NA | TGCAGTGCTAGAGAGTCCCAGGACTTT | CSARESQDF
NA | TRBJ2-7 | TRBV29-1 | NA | TGCAGCGTTGACCCCGGACAGAGCTCCTACGAGCAGTACTTC | CSVDPGQSSYEQYF
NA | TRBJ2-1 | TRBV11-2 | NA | TGTGCCAGCAGCTTAGAGAGCAATGAGCAGTTCTTC | CASSLESNEQFF
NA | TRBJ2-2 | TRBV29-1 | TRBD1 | TGCAGTTTTGACTCCCGGGACAGGGGGTTAGGCGGGGAGCTGTTTTTT | CSFDSRDRGLGGELFF
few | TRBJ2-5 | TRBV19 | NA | TGTGCCAGTCATCCCCAAAGGGAGCAAGGGGAGACCCAGTACTTC | CASHPQREQGETQYF
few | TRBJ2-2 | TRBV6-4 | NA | TGTGCCAGCAGTGACAGGGACACCGGGGAGCTGTTTTTT | CASSDRDTGELFF
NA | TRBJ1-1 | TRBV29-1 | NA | TGCAGCGTGGGGGGTTCCCCTGAAGCTTTCTTT | CSVGGSPEAFF
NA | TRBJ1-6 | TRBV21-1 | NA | TGTGCCAGCAACGGGACAGGGGAGGCCTATAATTCACCCCTCCACTTT | CASNGTGEAYNSPLHF
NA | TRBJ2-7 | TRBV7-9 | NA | TGTGCCAGCAGCCCCAGGGTCATCGGATCCTACGAGCAGTACTTC | CASSPRVIGSYEQYF
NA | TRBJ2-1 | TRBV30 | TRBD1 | TGTGCCTGGAGTGTCCCGACAGGGGGCTACAATGAGCAGTTCTTC | CAWSVPTGGYNEQFF
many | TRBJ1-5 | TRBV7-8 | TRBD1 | TGTGCCAGCAGCTTAGTGGGGACAGATTATCAGCCCCAGCATTTT | CASSLVGTDYQPQHF
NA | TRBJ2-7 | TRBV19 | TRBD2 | TGTGCCAGTACCCACAGCGGGGGGACCTTTTACGAGCAGTACTTC | CASTHSGGTFYEQYF
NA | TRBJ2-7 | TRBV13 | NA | TGTGCCAGCAGCTTACAGGGACTGGACGAGCAGTACTTC | CASSLQGLDEQYF
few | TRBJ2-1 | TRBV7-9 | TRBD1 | TGTGCCAGCAGCCCCGGGACAGGGTCGAATGAGCAGTTCTTC | CASSPGTGSNEQFF
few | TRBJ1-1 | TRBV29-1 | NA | TGCAGCGCTGACGACAGCTCGAACACTGAAGCTTTCTTT | CSADDSSNTEAFF
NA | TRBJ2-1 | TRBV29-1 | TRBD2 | TGCAGCGTTGACGGACTAGCGGGGTACAATGAGCAGTTCTTC | CSVDGLAGYNEQFF
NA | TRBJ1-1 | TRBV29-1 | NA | TGCAGCGTTGAAGATTTCTCCGGGAACACTGAAGCTTTCTTT | CSVEDFSGNTEAFF
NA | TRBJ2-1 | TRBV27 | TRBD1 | TGTGCCAGCAGTTTAGGGACAGGGGGCAGGAATGAGCAGTTCTTC | CASSLGTGGRNEQFF
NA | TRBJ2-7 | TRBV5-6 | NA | TGTGCCAGCAGCTCCGCCGGGGGCTACGAGCAGTACTTC | CASSSAGGYEQYF
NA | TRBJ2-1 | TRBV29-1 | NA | TGCAGCGTTGTTCTAGGGGATTACAATGAGCAGTTCTTC | CSVVLGDYNEQFF
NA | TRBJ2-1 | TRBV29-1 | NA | TGCAGCGTTGAGGGGGCTCAGGAGAATGAGCAGTTCTTC | CSVEGAQENEQFF
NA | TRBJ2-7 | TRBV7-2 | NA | TGTGCCAGCGGAGGGTCCTTTTACGAGCAGTACTTC | CASGGSFYEQYF
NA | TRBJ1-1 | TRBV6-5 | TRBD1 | TGTGCCAGCAGTTACTCCCTGACAGGGGAAACTGAAGCTTTCTTT | CASSYSLTGETEAFF
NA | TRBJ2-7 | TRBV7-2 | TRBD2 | TGTGCCAGCAGCCCTGGGACTAGCGGGGGGTACGAGCAGTACTTC | CASSPGTSGGYEQYF
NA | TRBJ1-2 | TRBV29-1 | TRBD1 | TGCAGCGTTGAGGGACAGGAGGGCTATGGCTACACCTTC | CSVEGQEGYGYTF
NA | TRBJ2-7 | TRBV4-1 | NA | TGCGCCAGCAGCCACGCCTCGGACGGCTACGAGCAGTACTTC | CASSHASDGYEQYF
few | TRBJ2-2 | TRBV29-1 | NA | TGCAGCGTCCTTGGGGGGCCGGGCACCGGGGAGCTGTTTTTT | CSVLGGPGTGELFF
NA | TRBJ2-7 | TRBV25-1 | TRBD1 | TGTGCCAGCAGCCCCGGGACAGGGCCCTACGAGCAGTACTTC | CASSPGTGPYEQYF
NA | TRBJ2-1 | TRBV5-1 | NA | TGCGCCAGCAGTCCAGGGGGGAGCTCCTACAATGAGCAGTTCTTC | CASSPGGSSYNEQFF